This T cell receptor (beta chain) was sequenced for a study of blood T cell repertoires in COVID-19. Study in general: Spain, Italy and the United States supplied samples that represented acute and convalescent COVID-19. Nucleic acid was either cDNA or gDNA, and it came from T cells, B-cell-depleted T cells, or PBMCs.

TCRdb keeps only in-frame clones here, not all; method: immunoSEQ multiplex PCR. The sample has fewer than 200,000 clones; 90% to 95% are singletons. The CDR3 has 13 residues. CDR1 and CDR2 from the germline V gene are SGHNT and YENEEA. V lost 5 bases and J 6 bases, leaving 11 bases between the germline ends. The chain carries TRBV11-3 and TRBJ2-1; D possibly corresponds to TRBD1 (5 bases). The sequenced sample consisted of peripheral blood. The TCR comes from a woman in her forties or fifties with acute or convalescent COVID-19. The CDR3 region is CASSAGMANEQFF. As DNA, the CDR3 is TGTGCCAGCAGCGCAGGGATGGCCAATGAGCAGTTCTTC.